The present TCR beta chain was sequenced within a study of identical twins. Study outcomes and limitations: Insertions were reduced in abundant cord blood beta clonotypes but not in memory repertoires.

TCRdb used MiXCR to reprocess the 5' RACE reads, holding one entry per CDR3 protein. Among about 1.7 million distinct CDR3 sequences listed, less than 35% were seen once. Per germline, CDR1 DFQATT and CDR2 SNEGSKA (reference sequence). V lost 1 base and J lost 5; bases outside the gene matches: 0. This CDR3 spans 13 amino acids. In this sample, this clonotype turned up many times. What it binds is not known. The sample taken for sequencing was cord blood. This chain connects TRBV20-1 to TRBJ2-5, with TRBD2 matching over 11 bases. The sequence came from a newborn girl in good health. The CDR3 sequence: CSARGLAGETQYF. The CDR3 DNA sequence: TGCAGTGCTAGAGGACTAGCGGGGGAGACCCAGTACTTC.